This T cell receptor (beta chain) was captured by sequencing in a study of tumor-infiltrating lymphocytes in oesophageal squamous cell carcinoma (dated by TCRdb to the mid-2010s). The library was prepared using PCR. TCRdb records Illumina HiSeq 2000 as the sequencer. TCRdb reworked the public reads: Q25 trimming with fastp, MiXCR clone assembly, productive beta chains retained. Records with the same CDR3 protein are collapsed into one entry carrying the most frequent genes and DNA. The sample has about 25,000 distinct CDR3 sequences on record, around 40% of them singletons. The ten largest clones take up 20% to 25% of the sample. Compared with germline, V lacks 3 bases and J lacks 5 bases; bases without a gene match: 5. CDR1 SGHVS and CDR2 FNYEAQ were looked up in the germline V gene. Measured from the cysteine to the phenylalanine, the CDR3 is 15 residues long. Only the CDR3 portion is preserved as DNA: 45 bases, with reading frame beginning at the first base.

In this sample, this clonotype turned up once. Its antigen is still unknown. No quality values exist for individual bases; no much larger clone is one base distant. Support from one read is weak. Input material: esophageal tumor tissue. The rearrangement combines TRBV7-6 with TRBJ2-3; 10 bases in the middle match TRBD1. The sequence derives from a male donor with esophageal squamous cell carcinoma. In nucleotide form, the sequence is TGTGCCAGCAGCTTTCCGGGACAGGGGTTAGATACGCAGTATTTT. Its amino acids are CASSFPGQGLDTQYF.